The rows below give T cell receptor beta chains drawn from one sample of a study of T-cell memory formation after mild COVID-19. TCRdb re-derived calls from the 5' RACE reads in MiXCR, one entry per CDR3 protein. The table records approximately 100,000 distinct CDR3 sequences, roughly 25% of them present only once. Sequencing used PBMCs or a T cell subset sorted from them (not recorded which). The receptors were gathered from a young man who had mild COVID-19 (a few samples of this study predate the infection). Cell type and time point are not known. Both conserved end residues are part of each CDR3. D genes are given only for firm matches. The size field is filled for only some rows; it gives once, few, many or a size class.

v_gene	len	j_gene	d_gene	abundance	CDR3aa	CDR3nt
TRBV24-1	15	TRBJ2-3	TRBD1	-	CATSDGTGGTDTQYF	TGTGCCACCAGTGATGGGACAGGAGGCACAGATACGCAGTATTTT
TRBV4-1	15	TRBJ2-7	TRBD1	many	CASSQETGYSSEQYF	TGCGCCAGCAGCCAAGAGACAGGGTATTCGAGCGAGCAGTACTTC
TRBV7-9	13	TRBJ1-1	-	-	CASSPQLNTEAFF	TGTGCCAGCAGCCCACAGCTGAACACTGAAGCTTTCTTT
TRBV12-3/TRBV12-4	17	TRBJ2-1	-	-	CASSLYPVSGVDNEQFF	TGTGCCAGCAGTCTATACCCAGTCTCAGGGGTGGACAATGAGCAGTTCTTC
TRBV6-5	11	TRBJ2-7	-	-	CASSFGTEQYF	TGTGCCAGCAGTTTCGGGACGGAGCAGTACTTC
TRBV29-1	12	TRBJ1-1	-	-	CSVGTSWTEAFF	TGCAGCGTCGGGACTTCGTGGACTGAAGCTTTCTTT
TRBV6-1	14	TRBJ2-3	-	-	CASSEDGSTDTQYF	TGTGCCAGCAGTGAAGACGGCTCCACAGATACGCAGTATTTT
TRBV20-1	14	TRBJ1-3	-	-	CSAPVPELGNTIYF	TGCAGTGCCCCGGTCCCGGAACTTGGAAACACCATATATTTT
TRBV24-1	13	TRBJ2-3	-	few	CATSEDPGNTQYF	TGTGCCACCAGTGAGGATCCGGGAAATACGCAGTATTTT
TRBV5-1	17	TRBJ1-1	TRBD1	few	CASSWWSGQGESTEAFF	TGCGCCAGCAGCTGGTGGTCGGGACAGGGAGAGAGCACTGAAGCTTTCTTT
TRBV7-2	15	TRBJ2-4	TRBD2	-	CASSFLAGGPPGQYF	TGTGCCAGCAGCTTTCTAGCGGGGGGGCCCCCAGGCCAGTACTTC
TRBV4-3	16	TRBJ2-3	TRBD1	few	CASSQDRRGRADTQYF	TGCGCCAGCAGCCAAGATCGAAGGGGGCGTGCAGATACGCAGTATTTT
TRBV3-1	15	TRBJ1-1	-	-	CASSQVPRRNTEAFF	TGTGCCAGCAGCCAAGTACCCAGGCGGAACACTGAAGCTTTCTTT
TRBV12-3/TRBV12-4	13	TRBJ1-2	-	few	CASSFKVPEGYTF	TGTGCCAGCAGTTTCAAGGTTCCGGAAGGCTACACCTTC
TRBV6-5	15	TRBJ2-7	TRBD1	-	CASSSFGTGNYEQYF	TGTGCCAGCAGTAGCTTCGGGACAGGGAATTACGAGCAGTACTTC
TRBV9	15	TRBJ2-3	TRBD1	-	CASSGDRAGADTQYF	TGTGCCAGCAGCGGGGACAGGGCGGGGGCAGATACGCAGTATTTT
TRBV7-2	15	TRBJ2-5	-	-	CASSLLAWGRETQYF	TGTGCCAGCAGCTTATTGGCGTGGGGGCGGGAGACCCAGTACTTC
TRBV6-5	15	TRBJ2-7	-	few	CASKSTQGFSYEQYF	TGTGCCAGCAAGAGCACACAGGGATTCTCCTACGAGCAGTACTTC
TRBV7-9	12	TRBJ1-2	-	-	CASSSGARGYTF	TGTGCCAGCAGTTCAGGCGCCCGTGGCTACACCTTC
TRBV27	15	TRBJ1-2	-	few	CASSTSTGTNYGYTF	TGTGCCAGCAGTACTTCCACAGGGACGAACTATGGCTACACCTTC
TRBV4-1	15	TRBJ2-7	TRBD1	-	CASSQKGTGNYEQYF	TGCGCCAGCAGCCAGAAGGGGACAGGGAACTACGAGCAGTACTTC
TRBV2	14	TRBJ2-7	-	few	CASSERGPSYEQYF	TGTGCCAGCAGTGAACGGGGCCCCTCCTACGAGCAGTACTTC
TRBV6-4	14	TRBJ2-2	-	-	CASSQGGYTGELFF	TGTGCCAGCAGTCAGGGGGGATACACCGGGGAGCTGTTTTTT
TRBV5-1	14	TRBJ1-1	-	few	CASSSLDPRTEAFF	TGCGCCAGCAGCTCCCTAGACCCGAGAACTGAAGCTTTCTTT
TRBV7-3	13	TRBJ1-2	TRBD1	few	CASSPGTGYGYTF	TGTGCCAGCAGCCCTGGGACAGGCTATGGCTACACCTTC
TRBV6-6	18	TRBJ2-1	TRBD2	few	CASSPGLAGGPRIHEQFF	TGTGCCAGCAGTCCGGGACTAGCGGGGGGGCCAAGGATCCATGAGCAGTTCTTC
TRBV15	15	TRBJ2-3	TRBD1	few	CATSRDRGLTDTQYF	TGTGCCACCAGCAGGGACAGGGGGCTAACAGATACGCAGTATTTT
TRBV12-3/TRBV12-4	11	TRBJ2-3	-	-	CASRTGDTQYF	TGTGCCAGCAGGACGGGAGATACGCAGTATTTT
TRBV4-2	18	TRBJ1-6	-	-	CASSQDNRAGDPYSPLHF	TGTGCCAGCAGCCAAGATAATCGTGCAGGGGACCCCTATTCACCCCTCCACTTT
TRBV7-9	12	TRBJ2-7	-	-	CASSPGGDEQYF	TGTGCCAGCAGCCCCGGTGGTGACGAGCAGTACTTC
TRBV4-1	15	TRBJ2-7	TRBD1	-	CASSFSVRGPYEQYF	TGCGCCAGCAGCTTCTCCGTTAGGGGGCCCTACGAGCAGTACTTC
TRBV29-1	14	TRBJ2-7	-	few	CSVELGTPPYEQYF	TGCAGCGTTGAACTCGGGACTCCCCCCTACGAGCAGTACTTC
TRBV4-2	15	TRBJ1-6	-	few	CASSQRAPPGAPLHF	TGTGCCAGCAGCCAGAGGGCGCCCCCCGGAGCACCCCTCCACTTT
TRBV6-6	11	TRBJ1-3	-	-	CAGGFGNTIYF	TGTGCCGGGGGTTTTGGAAACACCATATATTTT
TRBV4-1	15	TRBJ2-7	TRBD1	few	CASRSRTGSGYEQYF	TGCGCCAGCAGAAGTCGGACAGGGTCTGGCTACGAGCAGTACTTC
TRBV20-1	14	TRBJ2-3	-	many	CSARVEGLRYTQYF	TGCAGTGCTAGAGTAGAGGGCCTGAGATATACGCAGTATTTT
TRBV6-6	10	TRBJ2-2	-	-	CASQFGELFF	TGTGCCAGCCAGTTCGGGGAGCTGTTTTTT
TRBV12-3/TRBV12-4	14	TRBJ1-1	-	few	CASSFGGRVTEAFF	TGTGCCAGCAGTTTTGGGGGGCGGGTCACTGAAGCTTTCTTT
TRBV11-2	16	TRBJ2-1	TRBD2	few	CASSESSGGPYNEQFF	TGTGCCAGCAGCGAGTCTAGCGGGGGGCCCTACAATGAGCAGTTCTTC
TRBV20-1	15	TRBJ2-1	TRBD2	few	CSAPKAGGPRNEQFF	TGCAGTGCTCCTAAAGCGGGGGGGCCTAGGAATGAGCAGTTCTTC
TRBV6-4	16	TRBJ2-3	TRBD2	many	CASKSTSGGDTDTQYF	TGTGCCAGTAAATCGACTAGCGGGGGGGACACAGATACGCAGTATTTT
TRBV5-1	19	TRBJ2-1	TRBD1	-	CASSAGQGIGFMSYNEQFF	TGCGCCAGCAGCGCTGGACAGGGTATCGGGTTCATGTCCTACAATGAGCAGTTCTTC
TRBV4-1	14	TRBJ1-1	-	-	CASSPEIRGAGAFF	TGCGCCAGCAGCCCGGAAATTCGGGGAGCAGGGGCTTTCTTT
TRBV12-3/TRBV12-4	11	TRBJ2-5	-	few	CASSQLGTQYF	TGTGCCAGCAGTCAATTGGGGACCCAGTACTTC
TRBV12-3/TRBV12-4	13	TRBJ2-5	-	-	CASKEGYKETQYF	TGTGCCAGCAAAGAGGGTTACAAAGAGACCCAGTACTTC
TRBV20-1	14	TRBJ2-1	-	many	CSATGNWSYNEQFF	TGCAGTGCCACAGGGAACTGGTCCTACAATGAGCAGTTCTTC
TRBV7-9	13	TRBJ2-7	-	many	CASSAGPRDEQYF	TGTGCCAGCAGCGCCGGGCCCCGGGACGAGCAGTACTTC
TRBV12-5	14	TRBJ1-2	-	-	CASGAQGGQEDYTF	TGTGCTAGTGGTGCCCAGGGTGGCCAGGAAGACTACACCTTC
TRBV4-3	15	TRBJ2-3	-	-	CASSQSGVTTDTQYF	TGCGCCAGCAGCCAGAGCGGAGTGACGACAGATACGCAGTATTTT
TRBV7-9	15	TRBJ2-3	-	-	CASSFRWRGGYTQYF	TGTGCCAGCAGCTTCCGCTGGCGGGGCGGCTATACGCAGTATTTT
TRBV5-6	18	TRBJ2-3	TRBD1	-	CASSYAVGDREYADTQYF	TGTGCCAGCAGCTATGCCGTTGGGGACAGGGAATATGCAGATACGCAGTATTTT